Listed below are T cell receptor beta chains from one sample, sequenced in a study of metastatic and nonmetastatic thyroid tumors. TCRdb re-called the PCR reads through MiXCR. The repertoire consists of roughly 30,000 clones, with approximately 10% occurring once and the leading ten covering about a sixth. The sample taken for sequencing was blood. The receptors here all came from a female donor with papillary thyroid cancer or a benign thyroid nodule (not recorded which). Some clones in this sample may be carry-over from other donors' samples. The CDR3 runs from the conserved cysteine through the conserved F or W. A D gene is named only where the DNA matches it firmly. The listing skips clone size in some rows; elsewhere it reads once, few, many or a size class.

V gene: TRBV28
clone size: many
D gene: .
J gene: TRBJ1-1
CDR3 protein: CASSDRALNTEAFF
CDR3 DNA: TGTGCCAGCAGTGACAGAGCTTTAAACACTGAAGCTTTCTTT

V gene: TRBV4-1
clone size: many
D gene: TRBD1
J gene: TRBJ2-4
CDR3 protein: CASSQSGTGVDIQYF
CDR3 DNA: TGCGCCAGCAGCCAGAGTGGGACAGGGGTCGACATTCAGTACTTC

V gene: TRBV2
clone size: many
D gene: TRBD2
J gene: TRBJ2-1
CDR3 protein: CASSEGLAAYNEQFF
CDR3 DNA: TGTGCCAGCAGTGAAGGGCTAGCGGCCTACAATGAGCAGTTCTTC

V gene: TRBV28
clone size: many
D gene: .
J gene: TRBJ1-1
CDR3 protein: CASSFGDGNTEAFF
CDR3 DNA: TGTGCCAGCAGTTTTGGGGACGGGAACACTGAAGCTTTCTTT

V gene: TRBV2
clone size: many
D gene: TRBD1
J gene: TRBJ1-5
CDR3 protein: CASSGQGYQPQHF
CDR3 DNA: TGTGCCAGCAGTGGACAGGGTTATCAGCCCCAGCATTTT

V gene: TRBV20-1
clone size: .
D gene: .
J gene: TRBJ2-1
CDR3 protein: CSAGQTGEQFF
CDR3 DNA: TGCAGTGCGGGACAAACCGGTGAGCAGTTCTTC

V gene: TRBV24-1
clone size: many
D gene: TRBD1
J gene: TRBJ2-5
CDR3 protein: CATSDSRAGGRETQYF
CDR3 DNA: TGTGCCACCAGTGATTCTCGGGCAGGGGGAAGGGAGACCCAGTACTTC

V gene: TRBV6-1
clone size: few
D gene: .
J gene: TRBJ2-1
CDR3 protein: CASSALYNEQFF
CDR3 DNA: TGTGCCAGCAGTGCGTTATACAATGAGCAGTTCTTC

V gene: TRBV9
clone size: many
D gene: .
J gene: TRBJ2-5
CDR3 protein: CASGTQYF
CDR3 DNA: TGTGCCAGCGGAACCCAGTACTTC

V gene: TRBV20-1
clone size: few
D gene: .
J gene: TRBJ2-5
CDR3 protein: CSAGDRGSQETQYF
CDR3 DNA: TGCAGTGCGGGTGACAGAGGCTCCCAAGAGACCCAGTACTTC

V gene: TRBV6-5
clone size: few
D gene: TRBD1
J gene: TRBJ1-2
CDR3 protein: CASSHNRGGYGYTF
CDR3 DNA: TGTGCCAGCAGTCACAACAGGGGTGGCTATGGCTACACCTTC

V gene: TRBV30
clone size: many
D gene: TRBD2
J gene: TRBJ2-1
CDR3 protein: CAWSVKGLAGVISYNEQFF
CDR3 DNA: TGTGCCTGGAGTGTTAAAGGACTAGCGGGAGTAATTTCCTACAATGAGCAGTTCTTC

V gene: TRBV20-1
clone size: many
D gene: .
J gene: TRBJ1-2
CDR3 protein: CSAKPTAYGYTF
CDR3 DNA: TGCAGTGCTAAACCGACAGCCTATGGCTACACCTTC

V gene: TRBV20-1
clone size: few
D gene: .
J gene: TRBJ1-1
CDR3 protein: CSARGGGRTNTEAFF
CDR3 DNA: TGCAGTGCTAGAGGGGGGGGACGGACGAACACTGAAGCTTTCTTT